A single sample gave rise to the 13 T cell receptor beta chains below, sequenced in a study of OX40 agonist ivuxolimab in advanced cancers. To prepare the library, the immunoSEQ multiplex PCR assay was applied. Drawn from immuneACCESS, this table holds only the in-frame rearrangements with V and J called that TCRdb kept. Clones are partly lost; checked studies trace under half to an unresolved V gene and leave the rest unexplained. Counted in this sample were tens of thousands of clones; around nine tenths of them appeared once. Clones ranked in the top ten supply roughly 0.2% of the sample. Source: CD4+ or CD8+ T cells sorted from blood, taken in a trial of the OX40 agonist ivuxolimab. Receptors originate from an adult with an advanced solid tumor such as melanoma, head and neck, liver or kidney cancer.

In its sample, this clone was seen once. The rearrangement uses TRBV11-3 and TRBJ2-1; D ambiguous. The CDR3 length is 12 residues. Germline values: CDR1 SGHNT, CDR2 YENEEA. Trimming took off 2 bases at V and 10 bases at J, with 9 bases between the two ends. The CDR3 DNA reads as TGTGCCAGCAGCTTAAGACCCGGCGAGCAGTTCTTC. It encodes CASSLRPGEQFF.

This rearrangement joins TRBV5-5 to TRBJ1-4; no clear D gene. The CDR3 is made up of 12 amino acids. V lost 2 bases, J lost 8 bases, and 7 bases lay in between. The germline V gene encodes CDR1 SGHKS and CDR2 YYEKEE (reference sequence). The CDR3 spells CASSLSSEKLFF. DNA for the CDR3: TGTGCCAGCAGCTTAAGCTCCGAAAAACTGTTTTTT.

The rearrangement uses TRBV9 and TRBJ2-6; no clear D gene. V lost 5 bases and J 2 bases, leaving 8 bases between the germline ends. Germline CDR1 is SGDLS and CDR2 is YYNGEE. The CDR3 spans 14 residues. CDR3 residues: CASSRYTGANVLTF. The CDR3 region has the DNA TGTGCCAGCAGTCGGTACACTGGGGCCAACGTCCTGACTTTC.

The rearrangement uses TRBV5-1 and TRBJ2-5, with 8 positions matching TRBD2. CDR3 size: 15 residues. With 5 bases clipped from V and 1 base from J, the junction kept 7 bases outside the gene matches. Germline loops: CDR1 SGHRS, CDR2 YFSETQ. Here the CDR3 DNA reads TGCGCCAGCAGAGTTCCACTAGCGGCCCAAGAGACCCAGTACTTC. It yields the protein CASRVPLAAQETQYF.

This chain connects TRBV7-9 to TRBJ2-3; TRBD2 is a possible D gene (5 bases). Trimming removed 0 bases from V and 8 bases from J, with 15 bases in between. CDR1 SEHNR and CDR2 FQNEAQ come from the germline V gene (reference sequence). The CDR3 contains 15 residues. The CDR3 loop reads CASSLAAGQSGTQYF. The CDR3 DNA sequence: TGTGCCAGCAGCTTAGCTGCGGGCCAGTCAGGTACGCAGTATTTT. The full variable domain, with the rest looked up from reference TRBV7-9 and TRBJ2-3, is DTGVSQNPRHKITKRGQNVTFRCDPISEHNRLYWYRQTLGQGPEFLTYFQNEAQLEKSRLLSDRFSAERPKGSFSTLEIQRTEQGDSAMYLCASSLAAGQSGTQYFGPGTRLTVL.

The chain combines TRBV19 with TRBJ1-1; D possibly corresponds to TRBD1 (6 bases). The V and J ends lost 5 bases and 8 bases respectively, with 15 bases between them. Per germline, CDR1 LNHDA and CDR2 SQIVND (reference sequence). The CDR3 covers 13 residues. The CDR3 nucleotides are TGTGCCAGTAGTCCCAGGGGCCCGGCGGAAGCTTTCTTT. It encodes CASSPRGPAEAFF.

This sequence joins TRBV25-1 and TRBJ1-1; D might be TRBD1 (5 bases). V was pared by 5 bases and J by 5 bases, with 15 bases between. The germline CDR1 and CDR2 sequences are MGHDK and SYGVNS. CDR3 length: 14 residues. As DNA, the CDR3 is TGTGCCAGCAGTCCCGCGGGGGTGGGAACTGAAGCTTTCTTT. Translated: CASSPAGVGTEAFF.

V is TRBV5-6 and J is TRBJ1-2, with 7 bases fitting TRBD1. V was pared by 5 bases and J by 7 bases, with 8 bases of the junction left unmatched. CDR1 is SGHDT, CDR2 YYEEEE, per germline. The CDR3 length is 13 residues. This CDR3 reads CASSRDRGSGYTF. For the CDR3, the DNA is TGTGCCAGCAGTAGGGACAGAGGAAGTGGCTACACCTTC.

The chain joins TRBV7-7 to TRBJ2-5; possible D gene TRBD2, 5 bases. The CDR3 runs to 15 residues. V lost 5 bases and J 1 base, leaving 14 bases between the germline ends. The germline gives CDR1 SSHAT, CDR2 FNYEAQ (reference sequence). CDR3 in amino acids: CASSAIGILQETQYF. CDR3 in DNA: TGTGCCAGCAGCGCAATCGGGATTCTCCAAGAGACCCAGTACTTC. Variable domain in full (rest from reference TRBV7-7 and TRBJ2-5): GAGVSQSPRYKVTKRGQDVTLRCDPISSHATLYWYQQALGQGPEFLTYFNYEAQPDKSGLPSDRFSAERPEGSISTLTIQRTEQRDSAMYRCASSAIGILQETQYFGPGTRLLVL.

The V call is TRBV11-3, the J call TRBJ2-1; possibly TRBD2 for D (7 bases). The V gene lost 4 bases and the J gene lost 6 bases, with 13 bases spanning the gap. The CDR3 totals 14 residues. From germline, CDR1 is SGHNT and CDR2 YENEEA. The CDR3 is CASSSGGLGNEQFF. In DNA, the CDR3 is TGTGCCAGCAGCTCGGGGGGCCTAGGCAATGAGCAGTTCTTC.

The chain uses TRBV13 and TRBJ2-7; 8 nucleotides agree with TRBD2. This CDR3 is built from 15 residues. Germline assignment: CDR1 PRHDT and CDR2 FYEKMQ (reference sequence). The V segment lost 4 bases and the J segment 0 bases; nucleotides outside the gene matches: 5. CDR3 bases: TGTGCCAGCAGCTCCAGACTAGCGCGCTCCTACGAGCAGTACTTC. Its translation is CASSSRLARSYEQYF.

This chain uses TRBV27 with TRBJ2-5; D possibly corresponds to TRBD2 (5 bases). The CDR3 is 14 amino acids. The V gene lost 5 bases and the J gene lost 5 bases, with 15 bases spanning the gap. Germline CDR1 MNHEY, CDR2 SMNVEV (reference sequence). DNA of the CDR3: TGTGCCAGCAGTCCCACCACCGGGAAGGAGACCCAGTACTTC. Protein product: CASSPTTGKETQYF.

The chain uses TRBV5-1 and TRBJ2-2; 14 bases are a match to TRBD2. V shed 1 base and J 7 bases; nucleotides not matched to a gene: 3. Germline V gene sequence: CDR1 SGHRS, CDR2 YFSETQ. The CDR3 has 16 amino acids. The CDR3 here is CASSLWTSGRIGELFF. The CDR3 DNA reads as TGCGCCAGCAGCTTGTGGACTAGCGGGAGGATCGGGGAGCTGTTTTTT.